The 9 T cell receptor beta chains below all came from one sample that was sequenced in a study of human T cells and chemical hapten exposure. TCRdb independently ran MiXCR on the RACE reads; one entry per CDR3 protein. The sample holds roughly 380,000 distinct CDR3 sequences; around 6% are singletons and the top ten take about 6%. Specified time point: patch test 2, 6 weeks after DPC sensitization. Treatment in this sample: therapeutic diphenylcyclopropenone sensitization with weekly scalp DPC. Sequenced here: whole blood, sampled in connection with sensitization to the hapten diphenylcyclopropenone (DPC). The receptor set was obtained from a young woman with alopecia areata. Some clones in this sample may be carry-over from other donors' samples.

The CDR3: CASSPWAEETQYF. DNA of the CDR3: TGTGCCAGCAGCCCATGGGCTGAAGAGACCCAGTACTTC. The J gene is TRBJ2-5, the V gene TRBV7-9; D unresolved. Germline lookup yields CDR1 SEHNR and CDR2 FQNEAQ (reference sequence). Between the trimmed V and J ends, which lost 5 bases and 3 bases, there was a span of 10 bases. This CDR3 region has 13 residues.

This clonotype was seen a few times. This chain joins TRBV7-2 and TRBJ2-5; 8 nucleotides agree with TRBD1. CDR3 length: 13 amino acids. Germline-derived CDR1 and CDR2 are SGHTA and FQGNSA. Losses at the gene ends were 5 bases for V and 4 bases for J; bases not matched to a gene: 3. In nucleotides, the CDR3 is TGTGCCAGCAGCCGCGGACAGGGAGAGACCCAGTACTTC. It translates to CASSRGQGETQYF.

This clonotype occurred many times. The V and J genes are TRBV7-2 and TRBJ1-2, with no clear D. CDR3 size: 14 residues. Trimming stripped 3 bases from V and 2 bases from J, with 10 bases between. The germline gives CDR1 SGHTA, CDR2 FQGNSA. CDR3: CASSLGLGNYGYTF. The CDR3 nucleotides are TGTGCCAGCAGCTTGGGTTTGGGGAACTATGGCTACACCTTC.

This clonotype has a count of ten or more. The chain has TRBV5-1 and TRBJ2-5; tentatively, D is TRBD1 (6 bases). The V gene lost 2 bases and the J gene lost 3 bases, with 11 bases spanning the gap. In germline, CDR1 is SGHRS, CDR2 YFSETQ. The CDR3 contains 14 residues. The CDR3 sequence is CASSFRQAEETQYF. DNA of the CDR3: TGCGCCAGCAGCTTTCGACAGGCTGAAGAGACCCAGTACTTC. Full variable domain (rest looked up from reference TRBV5-1 and TRBJ2-5): KAGVTQTPRYLIKTRGQQVTLSCSPISGHRSVSWYQQTPGQGLQFLFEYFSETQRNKGNFPGRFSGRQFSNSRSEMNVSTLELGDSALYLCASSFRQAEETQYFGPGTRLLVL.

This clonotype occurred many times. J is TRBJ1-4 and V is TRBV20-1; D remains unclear. The CDR3 sequence is 14 residues long. V was clipped by 3 bases and J by 0 bases, with 8 bases between them. Germline V lookup: CDR1 DFQATT, CDR2 SNEGSKA (reference sequence). The CDR3 DNA reads as TGCAGTGCTAGGTCCTCAACAACTAATGAAAAACTGTTTTTT. This gives the protein CSARSSTTNEKLFF.

The chain recombines TRBV28 with TRBJ2-4, with 8 bases fitting TRBD1. This CDR3 is 17 amino acids long. The germline CDR1 and CDR2 sequences are MDHEN and SYDVKM. J gave up 0 bases and V 3 bases, and 7 bases lay outside the gene matches. CDR3 protein: CASSFYGTGLAKNIQYF. The CDR3 DNA reads as TGTGCCAGCAGTTTTTACGGGACAGGACTAGCCAAAAACATTCAGTACTTC. Complete variable domain (other parts from reference TRBV28 and TRBJ2-4): DVKVTQSSRYLVKRTGEKVFLECVQDMDHENMFWYRQDPGLGLRLIYFSYDVKMKEKGDIPEGYSVSREKKERFSLILESASTNQTSMYLCASSFYGTGLAKNIQYFGAGTRLSVL.

The sample holds a few counts of this clonotype. The chain carries TRBV6-6 and TRBJ2-2; the D gene is possibly TRBD2 (5 bases). In germline, CDR1 is MNHNY, CDR2 SVGAGI (reference sequence). The germline V and J ends were trimmed by 2 bases and 8 bases, with 15 bases remaining between them. The CDR3 is 15 amino acids. CDR3 bases: TGTGCCAGCAGTTACAAATCCGGGGAAACGGGGGAGCTGTTTTTT. This sequence encodes CASSYKSGETGELFF.

The V gene is TRBV2, the J gene TRBJ1-2, with D unclear. This CDR3 has 12 amino acids. V was clipped by 3 bases and J by 2 bases, with 4 bases between them. Germline lookup yields CDR1 SNHLY and CDR2 FYNNEI. The CDR3 DNA reads TGTGCCAGCAGTGACAAGAACTATGGCTACACCTTC. It specifies CASSDKNYGYTF.

This clonotype has a handful of counts. The rearrangement links TRBV5-1 to TRBJ1-1, with 9 bases identical to TRBD1. The CDR3 is 15 amino acids. The V segment lost 3 bases and the J segment 2 bases; nucleotides outside the gene matches: 5. CDR1 is SGHRS, CDR2 YFSETQ, per germline. The CDR3 coding sequence is TGCGCCAGCAGCTGGGGGACAGGGCTCAACACTGAAGCTTTCTTT. Translated, it gives CASSWGTGLNTEAFF.